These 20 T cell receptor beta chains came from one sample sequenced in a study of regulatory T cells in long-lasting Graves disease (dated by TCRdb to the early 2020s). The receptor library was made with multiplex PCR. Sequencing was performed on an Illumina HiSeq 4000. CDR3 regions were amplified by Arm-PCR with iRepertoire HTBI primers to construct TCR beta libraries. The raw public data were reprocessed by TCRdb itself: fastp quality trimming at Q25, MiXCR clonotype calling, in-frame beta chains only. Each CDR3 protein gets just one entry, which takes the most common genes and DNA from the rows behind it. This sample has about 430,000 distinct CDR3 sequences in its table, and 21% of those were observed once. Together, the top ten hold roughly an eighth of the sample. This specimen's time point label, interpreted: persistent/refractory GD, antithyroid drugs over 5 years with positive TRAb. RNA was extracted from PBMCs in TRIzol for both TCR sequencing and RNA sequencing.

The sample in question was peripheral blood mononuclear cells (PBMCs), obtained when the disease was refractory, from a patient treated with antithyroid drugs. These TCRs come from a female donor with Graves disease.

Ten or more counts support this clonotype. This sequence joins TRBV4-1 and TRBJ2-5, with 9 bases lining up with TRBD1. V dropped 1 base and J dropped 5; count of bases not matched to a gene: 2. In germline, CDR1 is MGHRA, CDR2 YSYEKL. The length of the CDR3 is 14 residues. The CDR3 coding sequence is TGCGCCAGCAGCCAAGTGGGGACAGGGGAGACCCAGTACTTC. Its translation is CASSQVGTGETQYF.

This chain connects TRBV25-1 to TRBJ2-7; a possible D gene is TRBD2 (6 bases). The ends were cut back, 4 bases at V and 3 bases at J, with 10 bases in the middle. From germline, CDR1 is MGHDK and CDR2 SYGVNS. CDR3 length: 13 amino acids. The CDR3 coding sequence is TGTGCCAGCAGTGGACGGGAGAACTACGAGCAGTACTTC. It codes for CASSGRENYEQYF.

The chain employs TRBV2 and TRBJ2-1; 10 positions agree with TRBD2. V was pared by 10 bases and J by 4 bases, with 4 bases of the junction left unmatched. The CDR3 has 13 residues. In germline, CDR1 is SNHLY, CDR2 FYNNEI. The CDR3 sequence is CAKGLADYNEQFF. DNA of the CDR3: TGTGCCAAAGGACTAGCGGATTACAATGAGCAGTTCTTC.

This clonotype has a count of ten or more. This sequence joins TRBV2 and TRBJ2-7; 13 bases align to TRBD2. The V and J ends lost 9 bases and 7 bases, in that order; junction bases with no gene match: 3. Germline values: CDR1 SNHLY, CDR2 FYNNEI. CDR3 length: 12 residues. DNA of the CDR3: TGTGCCAGTGGACTAGCGGGAGTTGAGCAGTACTTC. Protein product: CASGLAGVEQYF. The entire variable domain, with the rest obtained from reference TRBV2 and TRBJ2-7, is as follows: EPEVTQTPSHQVTQMGQEVILRCVPISNHLYFYWYRQILGQKVEFLVSFYNNEISEKSEIFDDQFSVERPDGSNFTLKIRSTKLEDSAMYFCASGLAGVEQYFGPGTRLTVT.

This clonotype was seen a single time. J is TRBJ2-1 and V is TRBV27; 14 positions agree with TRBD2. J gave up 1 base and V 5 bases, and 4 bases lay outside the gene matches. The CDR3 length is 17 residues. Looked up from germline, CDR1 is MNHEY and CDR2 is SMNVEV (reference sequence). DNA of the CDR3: TGTGCCAGCAGTCCCCGACTAGCGGGAGGGTCCTACAATGAGCAGTTCTTC. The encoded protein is CASSPRLAGGSYNEQFF.

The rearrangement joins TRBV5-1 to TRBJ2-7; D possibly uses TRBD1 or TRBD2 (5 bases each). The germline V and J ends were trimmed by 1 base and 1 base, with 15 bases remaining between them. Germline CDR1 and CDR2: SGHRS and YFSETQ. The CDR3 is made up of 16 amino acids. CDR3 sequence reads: CASSLSGGAPSYEQYF. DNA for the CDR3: TGCGCCAGCAGCTTGTCTGGGGGAGCTCCTTCCTACGAGCAGTACTTC. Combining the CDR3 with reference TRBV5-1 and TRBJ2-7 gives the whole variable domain KAGVTQTPRYLIKTRGQQVTLSCSPISGHRSVSWYQQTPGQGLQFLFEYFSETQRNKGNFPGRFSGRQFSNSRSEMNVSTLELGDSALYLCASSLSGGAPSYEQYFGPGTRLTVT.

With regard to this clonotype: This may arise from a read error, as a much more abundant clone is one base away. The CDR3 spells CATGLASNSLNEQFF. The CDR3 region has the DNA TGTGCCACCGGCTTAGCAAGTAATTCTTTGAATGAGCAGTTCTTC. The chain recombines TRBV15 with TRBJ2-1; no reliable D call. V gave up 8 bases and J gave up 7 bases, with 21 bases separating them. The V gene's germline CDR1 is LNHNV and CDR2 YYDKDF (reference sequence). This CDR3 comprises 15 residues.

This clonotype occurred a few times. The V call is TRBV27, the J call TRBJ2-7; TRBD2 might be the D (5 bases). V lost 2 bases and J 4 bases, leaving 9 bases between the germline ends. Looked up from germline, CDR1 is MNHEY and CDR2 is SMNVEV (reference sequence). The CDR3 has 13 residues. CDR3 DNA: TGTGCCAGCAGTTTACGAGGGAAGTACGAGCAGTACTTC. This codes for CASSLRGKYEQYF.

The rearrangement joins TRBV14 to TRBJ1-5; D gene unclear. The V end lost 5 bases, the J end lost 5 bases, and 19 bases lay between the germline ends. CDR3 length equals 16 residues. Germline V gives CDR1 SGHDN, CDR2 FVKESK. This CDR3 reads CASSSGRLSGYQPQHF. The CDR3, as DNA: TGTGCCAGCAGCTCTGGGAGATTGAGTGGGTATCAGCCCCAGCATTTT. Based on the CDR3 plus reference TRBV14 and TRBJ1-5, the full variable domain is EAGVTQFPSHSVIEKGQTVTLRCDPISGHDNLYWYRRVMGKEIKFLLHFVKESKQDESGMPNNRFLAERTGGTYSTLKVQPAELEDSGVYFCASSSGRLSGYQPQHFGDGTRLSIL.

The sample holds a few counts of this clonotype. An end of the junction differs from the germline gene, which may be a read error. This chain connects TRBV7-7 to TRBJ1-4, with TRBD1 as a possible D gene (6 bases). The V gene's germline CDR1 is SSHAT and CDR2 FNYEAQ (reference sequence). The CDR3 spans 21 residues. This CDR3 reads CASSLEDRDLATQGLNEKLFF. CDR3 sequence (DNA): TGTGCTAGCAGCTTAGAGGATCGGGACTTAGCAACACAGGGATTAAATGAAAAACTGTTTTTT.

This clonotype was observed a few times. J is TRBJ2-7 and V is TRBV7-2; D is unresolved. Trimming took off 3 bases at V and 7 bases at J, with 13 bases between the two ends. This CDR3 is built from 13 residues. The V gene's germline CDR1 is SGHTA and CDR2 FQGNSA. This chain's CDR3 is CASSFLTAREQYF. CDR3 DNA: TGTGCCAGCAGCTTCTTAACAGCGAGGGAGCAGTACTTC.

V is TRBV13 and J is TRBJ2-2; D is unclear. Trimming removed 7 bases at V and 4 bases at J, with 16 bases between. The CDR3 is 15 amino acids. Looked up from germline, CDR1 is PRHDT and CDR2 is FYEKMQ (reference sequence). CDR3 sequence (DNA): TGTGCCAGCACCGACGGGTACAGAGGCACCGGGGAGCTGTTTTTT. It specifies CASTDGYRGTGELFF.

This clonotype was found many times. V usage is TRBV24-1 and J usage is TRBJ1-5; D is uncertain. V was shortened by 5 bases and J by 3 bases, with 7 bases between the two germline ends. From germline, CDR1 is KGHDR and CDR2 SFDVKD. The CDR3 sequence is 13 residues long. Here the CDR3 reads CATSAVDNQPQHF. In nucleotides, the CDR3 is TGTGCCACCAGTGCTGTTGACAATCAGCCCCAGCATTTT.

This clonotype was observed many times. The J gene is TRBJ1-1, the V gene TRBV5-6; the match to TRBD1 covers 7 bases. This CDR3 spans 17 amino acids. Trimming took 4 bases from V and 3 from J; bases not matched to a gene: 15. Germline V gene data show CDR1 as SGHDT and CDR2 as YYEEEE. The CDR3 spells CASSGNVRQGGDTEAFF. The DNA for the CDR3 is TGTGCCAGCAGCGGAAACGTGCGACAGGGAGGGGACACTGAAGCTTTCTTT.

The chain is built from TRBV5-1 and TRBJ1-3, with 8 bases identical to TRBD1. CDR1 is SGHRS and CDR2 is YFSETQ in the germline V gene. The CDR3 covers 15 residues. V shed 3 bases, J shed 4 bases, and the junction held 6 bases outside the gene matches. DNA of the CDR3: TGCGCCAGCAGCTCCGGGACAGGTGGAGGAAACACCATATATTTT. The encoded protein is CASSSGTGGGNTIYF.

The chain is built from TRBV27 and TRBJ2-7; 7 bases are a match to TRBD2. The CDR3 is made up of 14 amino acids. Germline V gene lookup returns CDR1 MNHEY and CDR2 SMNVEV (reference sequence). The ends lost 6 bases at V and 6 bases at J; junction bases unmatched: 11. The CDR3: CASSISGPFFEQYF. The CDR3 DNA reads TGTGCCAGCAGCATTAGCGGGCCTTTCTTCGAGCAGTACTTC.

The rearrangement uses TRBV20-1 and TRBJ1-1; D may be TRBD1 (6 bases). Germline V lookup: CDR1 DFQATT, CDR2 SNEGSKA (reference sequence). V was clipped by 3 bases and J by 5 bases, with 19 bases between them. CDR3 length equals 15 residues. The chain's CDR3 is CSASPLGQGITEAFF. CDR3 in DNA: TGCAGTGCTAGTCCTCTGGGGCAGGGGATAACTGAAGCTTTCTTT.

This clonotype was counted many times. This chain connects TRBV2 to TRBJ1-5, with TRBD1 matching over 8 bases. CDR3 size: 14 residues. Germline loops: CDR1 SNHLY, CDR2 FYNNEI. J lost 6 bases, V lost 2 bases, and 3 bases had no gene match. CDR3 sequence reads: CASSEQGAIQPQHF. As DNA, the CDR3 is TGTGCCAGCAGTGAACAGGGGGCGATTCAGCCCCAGCATTTT.

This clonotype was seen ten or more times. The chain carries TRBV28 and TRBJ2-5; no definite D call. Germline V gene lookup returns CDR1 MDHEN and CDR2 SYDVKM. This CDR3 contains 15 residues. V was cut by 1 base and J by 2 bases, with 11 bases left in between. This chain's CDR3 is CASSLLVFKQETQYF. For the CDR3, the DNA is TGTGCCAGCAGTTTATTGGTGTTCAAACAAGAGACCCAGTACTTC.

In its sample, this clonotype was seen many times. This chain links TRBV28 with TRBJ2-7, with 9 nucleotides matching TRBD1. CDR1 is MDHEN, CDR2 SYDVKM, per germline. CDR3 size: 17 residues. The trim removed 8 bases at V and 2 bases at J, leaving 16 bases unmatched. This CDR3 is CASSETGGAGRTYEQYF. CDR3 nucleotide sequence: TGTGCCAGCTCCGAGACAGGGGGGGCCGGGAGGACCTACGAGCAGTACTTC.